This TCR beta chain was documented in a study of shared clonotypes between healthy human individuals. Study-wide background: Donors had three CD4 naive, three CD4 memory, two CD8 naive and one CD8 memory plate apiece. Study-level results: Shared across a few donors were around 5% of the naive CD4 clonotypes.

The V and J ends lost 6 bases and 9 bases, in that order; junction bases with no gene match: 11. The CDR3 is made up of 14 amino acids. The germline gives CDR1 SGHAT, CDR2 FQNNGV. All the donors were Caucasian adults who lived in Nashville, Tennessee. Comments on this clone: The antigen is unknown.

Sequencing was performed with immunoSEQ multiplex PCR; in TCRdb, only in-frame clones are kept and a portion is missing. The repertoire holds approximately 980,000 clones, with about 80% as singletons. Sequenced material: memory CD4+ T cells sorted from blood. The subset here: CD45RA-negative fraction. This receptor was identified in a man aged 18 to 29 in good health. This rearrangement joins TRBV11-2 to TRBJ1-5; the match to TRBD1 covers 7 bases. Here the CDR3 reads CASSSDRALMPQHF. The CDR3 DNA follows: TGTGCCAGCAGTTCCGACAGGGCCCTGATGCCCCAGCATTTT.